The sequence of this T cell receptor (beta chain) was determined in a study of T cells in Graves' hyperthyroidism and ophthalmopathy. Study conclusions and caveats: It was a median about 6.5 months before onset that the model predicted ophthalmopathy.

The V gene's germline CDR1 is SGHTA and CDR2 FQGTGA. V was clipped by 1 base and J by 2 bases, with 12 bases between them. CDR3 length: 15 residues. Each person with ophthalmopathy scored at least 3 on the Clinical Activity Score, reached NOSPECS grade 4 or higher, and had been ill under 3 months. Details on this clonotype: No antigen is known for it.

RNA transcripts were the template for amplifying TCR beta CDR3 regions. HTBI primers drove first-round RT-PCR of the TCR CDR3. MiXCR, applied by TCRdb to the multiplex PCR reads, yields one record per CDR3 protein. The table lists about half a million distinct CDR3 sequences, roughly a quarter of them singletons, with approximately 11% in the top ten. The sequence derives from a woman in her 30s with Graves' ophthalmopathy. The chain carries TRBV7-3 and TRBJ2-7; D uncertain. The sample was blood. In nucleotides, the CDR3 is TGTGCCAGCAGCTTAAGAAGGGTGGCCCCCTACGAGCAGTACTTC. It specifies CASSLRRVAPYEQYF. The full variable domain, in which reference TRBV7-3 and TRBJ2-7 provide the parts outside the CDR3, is GAGVSQTPSNKVTEKGKYVELRCDPISGHTALYWYRQSLGQGPEFLIYFQGTGAADDSGLPNDRFFAVRPEGSVSTLKIQRTERGDSAVYLCASSLRRVAPYEQYFGPGTRLTVT.